The T cell receptor beta chain under discussion was sequenced for a study of T-cell memory formation after mild COVID-19. This clonotype was seen at least ten times. MiXCR was run by TCRdb on the 5' RACE reads, yielding one entry per CDR3 protein. This sample has about 340,000 distinct CDR3 sequences; roughly 13% occur once, and the top ten carry about 21%. V gave up 1 base and J gave up 6 bases, with 6 bases separating them. The CDR3 consists of 12 residues. The V gene's germline CDR1 is SGHTA and CDR2 FQGNSA. The sequenced sample was PBMCs or a T cell subset sorted from them (not recorded which). The sequence was collected from a man between 18 and 35 years old who had mild COVID-19 (a few samples of this study predate the infection). Cell type and time point are not known. This chain links TRBV7-2 with TRBJ2-5; D call uncertain. As DNA, the CDR3 is TGTGCCAGCAGCTTAGTCGGACAGACCCAGTACTTC. Translated, it gives CASSLVGQTQYF. The full variable domain, in which reference TRBV7-2 and TRBJ2-5 provide the parts outside the CDR3, is GAGVSQSPSNKVTEKGKDVELRCDPISGHTALYWYRQSLGQGLEFLIYFQGNSAPDKSGLPSDRFSAERTGGSVSTLTIQRTQQEDSAVYLCASSLVGQTQYFGPGTRLLVL.